This entry lists 9 T cell receptor beta chains sequenced from one sample in a study of identical twins. MiXCR, run by TCRdb on the 5' RACE reads, gives a single entry per CDR3 protein. The sample has about 460,000 distinct CDR3 sequences; 13% to 15% are singletons. These data were also reused for a study on yellow fever vaccine responses in identical twins.

Sequenced sample: CD4+ T cells sorted from blood. All receptors derive from a woman younger than 30 in good health.

This clonotype came up a few times. The V gene is TRBV15, the J gene TRBJ2-1; 10 positions agree with TRBD2. This CDR3 has 15 amino acids. CDR1 is LNHNV and CDR2 is YYDKDF in the germline V gene (reference sequence). The V segment lost 0 bases and the J segment 9 bases; nucleotides outside the gene matches: 5. CDR3 sequence: CATSRDGLAGVEQFF. The CDR3 DNA reads as TGTGCCACCAGCAGAGATGGGCTAGCGGGGGTTGAGCAGTTCTTC.

This clonotype appeared many times. The chain combines TRBV5-1 with TRBJ2-2; the D is unclear. CDR1 and CDR2 (germline): SGHRS, YFSETQ. The CDR3 extends over 13 amino acids. Trimming cost V 0 bases and J 7 bases, with 7 bases left between them. The CDR3 loop is CASSLGQIGELFF. In DNA form, the CDR3 reads TGCGCCAGCAGCTTGGGGCAGATCGGGGAGCTGTTTTTT.

V gene TRBV6-2 or TRBV6-3 combines with J gene TRBJ2-1; the D gene is possibly TRBD1 (6 bases). Per germline, CDR1 MNHEY and CDR2 SVGEGT. The ends were cut back, 2 bases at V and 9 bases at J, with 8 bases in the middle. This CDR3 comprises 12 residues. Here the CDR3 DNA reads TGTGCCAGCAGTTACAGGGGGTCTGAGCAGTTCTTC. This translates into CASSYRGSEQFF.

This clonotype was picked up a small number of times. The V gene is TRBV4-2, the J gene TRBJ2-3; TRBD1 matches at 8 bases. Germline CDR1 LGHNA, CDR2 YNFKEQ. This CDR3 region has 18 residues. The V gene end was trimmed by 0 bases and the J gene end by 4 bases; junction bases not matched to a gene: 12. CDR3 sequence (DNA): TGTGCCAGCAGCCAAGAAGCGGGCGGGCAGGGGGCCCCAGATACGCAGTATTTT. It specifies CASSQEAGGQGAPDTQYF.

This chain links TRBV4-2 with TRBJ2-7; 8 nucleotides match TRBD2. The junction had 4 bases not matched to a gene; V was cut back by 2 bases and J by 7 bases. CDR3 length equals 13 residues. Per the germline V gene, CDR1 is LGHNA and CDR2 is YNFKEQ. The chain's CDR3 is CASSQLAGREQYF. Here the CDR3 DNA reads TGTGCCAGCAGCCAACTAGCGGGTCGGGAGCAGTACTTC.

This clonotype was seen more than once but under ten times. V and J are TRBV20-1 and TRBJ1-2, with D perhaps matching TRBD1 (5 bases). Trimming stripped 6 bases from V and 3 bases from J, with 17 bases between. Germline CDR1 is DFQATT and CDR2 is SNEGSKA (reference sequence). The CDR3 totals 14 residues. The CDR3 protein is CSAGTYGTDYGYTF. CDR3 DNA: TGCAGTGCGGGAACTTACGGGACGGACTATGGCTACACCTTC.

J is TRBJ2-5 and V is TRBV6-1, with a weak D call TRBD2 (5 bases). The CDR3 extends over 14 amino acids. The germline gives CDR1 MNHNS, CDR2 SASEGT. Trimming left V 6 bases short and J 7 bases short, with 18 bases between. The CDR3 region is CASSPVGGSVTQYF. The CDR3 nucleotides read TGTGCCAGCAGCCCCGTCGGAGGTAGCGTGACCCAGTACTTC.

This clonotype was detected only a few times. The chain joins TRBV14 to TRBJ2-7; D is unclear. The CDR3 sequence is 11 residues long. Germline CDR1 is SGHDN and CDR2 is FVKESK. V dropped 5 bases and J dropped 6 bases, with 8 bases sitting between them. The CDR3 DNA is TGTGCCAGCAGCGCAATGGGCGAGCAGTACTTC. Translation: CASSAMGEQYF. The full variable domain, rest sourced from reference TRBV14 and TRBJ2-7, is EAGVTQFPSHSVIEKGQTVTLRCDPISGHDNLYWYRRVMGKEIKFLLHFVKESKQDESGMPNNRFLAERTGGTYSTLKVQPAELEDSGVYFCASSAMGEQYFGPGTRLTVT.

The rearrangement uses TRBV19 and TRBJ2-2; D is possibly TRBD1 (6 bases). V shed 7 bases and J shed 1 base, with 16 bases lying between them. The CDR3 is made up of 16 amino acids. Germline-derived CDR1 and CDR2 are LNHDA and SQIVND (reference sequence). Here the CDR3 DNA reads TGTGCCAGTATTAGGGGGATAGCCTGGAACACCGGGGAGCTGTTTTTT. This codes for CASIRGIAWNTGELFF.